These 32 T cell receptor beta chains were sequenced from one sample in a study of OX40 agonist ivuxolimab in advanced cancers. Sequencing used immunoSEQ multiplex PCR; TCRdb keeps in-frame clones, though not all of them. This table has about 69,000 clones, 85% to 90% appearing once. Sample: CD4+ or CD8+ T cells sorted from blood, taken in a trial of the OX40 agonist ivuxolimab. The receptors were sampled from an adult with an advanced solid tumor such as melanoma, head and neck, liver or kidney cancer.

V usage is TRBV30 and J usage is TRBJ1-2; D remains ambiguous. This CDR3 is built from 14 residues. The V gene lost 2 bases and the J gene lost 4 bases, with 14 bases spanning the gap. Germline loops: CDR1 GTSNPN, CDR2 SVGIG (reference sequence). CDR3 nucleotide sequence: TGTGCCTGGAGTCCCGGGCCCTCAGGCTATGGCTACACCTTC. It encodes CAWSPGPSGYGYTF.

The rearrangement links TRBV5-8 to TRBJ1-4; D uncertain. Trimming cost V 3 bases and J 4 bases, with 16 bases left between them. The CDR3 has 16 amino acids. Germline lookup yields CDR1 SGHTS and CDR2 YDEGEE. This CDR3 reads CASSSGFGNLNEKLFF. The CDR3 DNA reads TGTGCCAGCAGCTCGGGGTTTGGGAATCTTAATGAAAAACTGTTTTTT.

The chain joins TRBV28 to TRBJ2-5, with TRBD2 matching over 7 bases. Unmatched junction bases numbered 12, after V lost 7 bases and J lost 4 bases. The CDR3 consists of 15 residues. Germline assignment: CDR1 MDHEN and CDR2 SYDVKM. The CDR3 loop reads CASNTRMGRGETQYF. CDR3 DNA sequence: TGTGCCAGCAATACCAGGATGGGGAGGGGAGAGACCCAGTACTTC.

This sequence joins TRBV30 and TRBJ2-2; D may be TRBD1 (6 bases). CDR3 size: 11 residues. With 7 bases removed from V and 8 bases from J, the gap between germline ends came to 11 bases. Germline V CDR1 and CDR2: GTSNPN, SVGIG (reference sequence). The DNA of the CDR3 is TGTGCCTCAGGGGAAGTGGGGGAGCTGTTTTTT. Amino acid sequence: CASGEVGELFF.

The rearrangement joins TRBV21-1 to TRBJ2-3; the DNA was not compared with TRBD1, the D call given in the table. TRBV21-1 corresponds to a pseudogene. The CDR3 is made up of 16 amino acids. The DNA of the CDR3 is TGTGCCAGCAGCAAAGTTGGAGACAGGTGCACAGATACGCAGTATTTT. It is translated as CASSKVGDRCTDTQYF.

The V and J genes are TRBV7-9 and TRBJ2-5; D gene uncertain. V lost 4 bases and J lost 0, with 15 bases in between. The CDR3 length is 16 residues. CDR1 is SEHNR and CDR2 is FQNEAQ in the germline V gene (reference sequence). CDR3 sequence: CASSSLGGPYQETQYF. Written as DNA, the CDR3 is TGTGCCAGCAGCTCACTTGGTGGCCCGTACCAAGAGACCCAGTACTTC.

This chain links TRBV4-1 with TRBJ2-5; D unclear. Germline CDR1 is MGHRA and CDR2 is YSYEKL. Trimming removed 0 bases at V and 0 bases at J, with 20 bases between. The CDR3 sequence is 19 residues long. The CDR3 region has the DNA TGCGCCAGCAGCCAAGATTCAAGTGGGTGGGCCACAAACCAAGAGACCCAGTACTTC. Protein: CASSQDSSGWATNQETQYF.

As regards this clone: The sample contains more than one DNA sequence encoding this CDR3. CDR3 loop: CSVEGDRTEAFF. CDR3 DNA: TGCAGCGTTGAGGGGGACAGGACTGAAGCTTTCTTT. This chain uses TRBV29-1 with TRBJ1-1, with 8 bases identical to TRBD1. Unmatched junction bases numbered 2, after V lost 3 bases and J lost 5 bases. This CDR3 spans 12 amino acids. Germline lookup yields CDR1 SQVTM and CDR2 ANQGSEA.

The chain recombines TRBV7-9 with TRBJ2-3, with TRBD2 as a possible D gene (6 bases). Germline CDR1 is SEHNR and CDR2 is FQNEAQ (reference sequence). The CDR3 runs 14 residues. Trimming stripped 5 bases from V and 2 bases from J, with 11 bases between. In DNA form, the CDR3 reads TGTGCCAGCAGCCACCGACTAGTCACAGATACGCAGTATTTT. This codes for CASSHRLVTDTQYF.

This rearrangement joins TRBV19 to TRBJ2-5; TRBD1 agrees at 7 bases. There are 15 residues in the CDR3. Trimming removed 1 base from V and 3 bases from J; junction bases left unmatched: 5. The germline CDR1 and CDR2 sequences are LNHDA and SQIVND (reference sequence). The CDR3 DNA sequence: TGTGCCAGTAGTATAGGGACCGGGACAGAAGAGACCCAGTACTTC. Translation gives CASSIGTGTEETQYF.

V gene TRBV7-9 combines with J gene TRBJ2-2; 8 positions match TRBD2. V was pared by 2 bases and J by 2 bases, with 4 bases of the junction left unmatched. The germline gives CDR1 SEHNR, CDR2 FQNEAQ (reference sequence). This CDR3 has 16 amino acids. CDR3 coding DNA: TGTGCCAGCAGCTTAAAGTTAGCGGGAAACACCGGGGAGCTGTTTTTT. Translation: CASSLKLAGNTGELFF.

The chain links TRBV4-2 to TRBJ2-7, with D tentatively TRBD1 or TRBD2 (7 bases each). Germline V gives CDR1 LGHNA, CDR2 YNFKEQ. V was shortened by 0 bases and J by 0 bases, with 18 bases between the two germline ends. This CDR3 region has 18 residues. CDR3 protein: CASSQDLGGGTVSYEQYF. The CDR3 bases are TGTGCCAGCAGCCAAGATTTAGGGGGGGGGACAGTCTCCTACGAGCAGTACTTC.

The genes are TRBV6-6 and TRBJ1-5; D remains ambiguous. Trimming pared 0 bases from V and 1 base from J, leaving 7 bases between. The CDR3 covers 15 residues. Germline V gene lookup returns CDR1 MNHNY and CDR2 SVGAGI (reference sequence). DNA of the CDR3: TGTGCCAGCAGTTACTCCGACCTAAGCAATCAGCCCCAGCATTTT. Encoded protein: CASSYSDLSNQPQHF.

The chain combines TRBV2 with TRBJ1-5, with a tentative D call TRBD1 (5 bases). Trimming stripped 6 bases from V and 3 bases from J, with 15 bases between. The CDR3 consists of 15 residues. The V gene's germline CDR1 is SNHLY and CDR2 FYNNEI. The CDR3 DNA reads TGTGCCAGCAGCACCCTTTTAGGGGCCAATCAGCCCCAGCATTTT. Translation: CASSTLLGANQPQHF.

V is TRBV27 and J is TRBJ2-6, with D possibly being TRBD2 (5 bases). Germline assignment: CDR1 MNHEY and CDR2 SMNVEV (reference sequence). The CDR3 spans 15 residues. The V and J ends lost 4 bases and 0 bases respectively, with 7 bases between them. Here the CDR3 reads CASSSDYSGANVLTF. In DNA form, the CDR3 reads TGTGCCAGCAGTTCAGACTACTCTGGGGCCAACGTCCTGACTTTC.

The genes are TRBV5-4 and TRBJ1-1; D might be TRBD1 (6 bases). The CDR3 is 16 amino acids. V was cut by 1 base and J by 0 bases, with 13 bases left in between. The germline CDR1 and CDR2 sequences are SGHNT and YYREEE (reference sequence). In nucleotides, the CDR3 is TGTGCCAGCAGCTTGAAGGGGGGCTATATGAACACTGAAGCTTTCTTT. This gives the protein CASSLKGGYMNTEAFF.

This chain joins TRBV5-4 and TRBJ1-2; D is unclear. The CDR3 totals 14 residues. The V gene lost 1 base and the J gene lost 4 bases, with 11 bases spanning the gap. Germline-derived CDR1 and CDR2 are SGHNT and YYREEE (reference sequence). CDR3 region: CASSLTDGSYGYTF. The CDR3 coding sequence is TGTGCCAGCAGCTTGACTGACGGTTCCTATGGCTACACCTTC.

This clone has a handful of counts. J is TRBJ2-3 and V is TRBV28; the D gene is possibly TRBD2 (6 bases). This CDR3 region has 18 residues. Germline CDR1 and CDR2: MDHEN and SYDVKM. V lost 5 bases and J 4 bases, leaving 25 bases between the germline ends. The CDR3 protein is CASSDPNLAVGKSDTQYF. For the CDR3, the DNA is TGTGCCAGCAGTGATCCAAACTTAGCGGTCGGAAAATCAGATACGCAGTATTTT.

CDR3 sequence reads: CASSQELALSSYEQYF. DNA of the CDR3: TGCGCCAGCAGCCAAGAGTTAGCACTCAGCTCCTACGAGCAGTACTTC. This chain links TRBV4-1 with TRBJ2-7, with D unresolved. Per germline, CDR1 MGHRA and CDR2 YSYEKL. The V end was cut by 0 bases, the J end by 0 bases, with 12 bases between. The CDR3 is 16 residues long.

The rearrangement uses TRBV6-5 and TRBJ2-2; no clear D. This CDR3 is 12 amino acids long. V lost 2 bases and J lost 6, with 4 bases in between. Germline assignment: CDR1 MNHEY and CDR2 SVGAGI. The CDR3 region has the DNA TGTGCCAGCAGTTACGTTCCCGGGGAGCTGTTTTTT. Translated: CASSYVPGELFF.

This clone was counted a single time. V usage is TRBV27 and J usage is TRBJ2-7, with 10 bases lining up with TRBD2. CDR3 length: 14 amino acids. Germline values: CDR1 MNHEY, CDR2 SMNVEV (reference sequence). V was pared by 5 bases and J by 3 bases, with 4 bases of the junction left unmatched. CDR3 DNA: TGTGCCAGCAGTCTAGCGGGAGTGTACTACGAGCAGTACTTC. This gives the protein CASSLAGVYYEQYF.

The rearrangement joins TRBV30 to TRBJ1-3; possible D gene TRBD1, 6 bases. CDR3 length: 16 residues. V was trimmed by 7 bases and J by 0 bases, leaving 19 bases between them. CDR1 GTSNPN and CDR2 SVGIG come from the germline V gene (reference sequence). DNA for the CDR3: TGTGCCTTCATACGGACAGACATTTTCTCTGGAAACACCATATATTTT. Translation gives CAFIRTDIFSGNTIYF.

This clone was counted a single time. V and J are TRBV9 and TRBJ2-2; TRBD2 agrees at 9 bases. Germline values: CDR1 SGDLS, CDR2 YYNGEE. This CDR3 is 18 amino acids long. Trimming cost V 1 base and J 8 bases; bases outside gene matches: 15. The CDR3, as DNA: TGTGCCAGCAGCGTATATACGGCTCTTAGCGGGAGATCGGGGGAGCTGTTTTTT. Its translation: CASSVYTALSGRSGELFF.

V is TRBV30 and J is TRBJ1-6; 8 bases match TRBD1. Germline CDR1 GTSNPN, CDR2 SVGIG (reference sequence). With 3 bases clipped from V and 7 bases from J, the junction kept 8 bases outside the gene matches. The CDR3 runs to 15 residues. The CDR3 DNA follows: TGTGCCTGGAGCGTACCTGACAGGGGAAATTCACCCCTCCACTTT. Amino acids: CAWSVPDRGNSPLHF.

The J gene is TRBJ1-1, the V gene TRBV6-1; no firm D call. The CDR3 runs to 16 residues. CDR1 is MNHNS, CDR2 SASEGT, per germline. V dropped 2 bases and J dropped 1 base, with 14 bases sitting between them. CDR3 nucleotide sequence: TGTGCCAGCAGTGAATATTGGAGGGTCGGGAACACTGAAGCTTTCTTT. It translates to CASSEYWRVGNTEAFF.

The chain links TRBV6-1 to TRBJ1-2, with 8 bases aligning to TRBD1. The V and J ends lost 6 bases and 7 bases, in that order; junction bases with no gene match: 13. This CDR3 has 15 residues. Germline V gives CDR1 MNHNS, CDR2 SASEGT. The CDR3 loop is CASRPLARGQGGYTF. The CDR3 coding sequence is TGTGCCAGCAGGCCCCTGGCCAGGGGGCAAGGTGGCTACACCTTC.

The chain couples TRBV10-3 to TRBJ2-5, with D possibly matching TRBD1 (6 bases). CDR1 ENHRY and CDR2 SYGVKD come from the germline V gene. This CDR3 contains 14 residues. Trimming took off 8 bases at V and 4 bases at J, with 17 bases between the two ends. The CDR3 region has the DNA TGTGCCATCGGTGGACAGCAGGCGGGAGAGACCCAGTACTTC. Translating gives CAIGGQQAGETQYF.

This clone was recorded once. The CDR3 region is CASSLVLAGVHEQYF. DNA for the CDR3: TGTGCCAGCAGTTTAGTACTAGCGGGAGTTCACGAGCAGTACTTC. The chain is built from TRBV27 and TRBJ2-7, with 11 bases matching TRBD2. Germline V lookup: CDR1 MNHEY, CDR2 SMNVEV (reference sequence). V shed 2 bases, J shed 5 bases, and the junction held 5 bases outside the gene matches. This CDR3 has 15 amino acids.

The sample holds one count of this clone. This chain links TRBV5-1 with TRBJ2-5, with D hard to call. Looked up from germline, CDR1 is SGHRS and CDR2 is YFSETQ. With 0 bases removed from V and 2 bases from J, the gap between germline ends came to 8 bases. This CDR3 is 14 amino acids long. The CDR3 nucleotides are TGCGCCAGCAGCTTGGATGGGGATCAAGAGACCCAGTACTTC. Translating gives CASSLDGDQETQYF.

The chain joins TRBV29-1 to TRBJ1-1, with D perhaps TRBD1 (6 bases). Germline CDR1 SQVTM, CDR2 ANQGSEA. Trimming removed 6 bases at V and 4 bases at J, with 18 bases between. The CDR3 extends over 14 amino acids. CDR3 bases: TGCAGCGTAGAGGGAGAAGGGGGGAGCACTGAAGCTTTCTTT. Protein: CSVEGEGGSTEAFF.

The genes are TRBV11-1 and TRBJ2-7; 14 positions agree with TRBD2. The CDR3 runs to 14 residues. Looked up from germline, CDR1 is SGHAT and CDR2 is FQDESV (reference sequence). After removal of 3 bases from V and 13 bases from J, the junction contained 8 bases not matched to a gene. This chain's CDR3 is CASSLRVGTSGSYF. For the CDR3, the DNA is TGTGCCAGCAGCTTGAGGGTCGGGACTAGCGGGAGTTACTTC.

The CDR3 sequence is CASSPGTIAEAFF. CDR3 coding DNA: TGTGCCAGCAGTCCCGGGACTATTGCTGAAGCTTTCTTT. This chain links TRBV9 with TRBJ1-1; perhaps TRBD1 as D (5 bases). The CDR3 contains 13 residues. Trimming left V 5 bases short and J 6 bases short, with 14 bases between. CDR1 SGDLS and CDR2 YYNGEE come from the germline V gene.